The 25 T cell receptor beta chains reported below all come from one sample, sequenced in a study of human T cells and chemical hapten exposure. Documented time point: patch test 3, about 24 weeks after DPC sensitization. The treatment denotes: therapeutic diphenylcyclopropenone sensitization with weekly scalp DPC. From the RACE reads, TCRdb called clonotypes with MiXCR, one entry per CDR3 protein. The sample lists 95,000 to 150,000 distinct CDR3 sequences, roughly 10% occurring once. Sequencing was performed on whole blood, taken in connection with sensitization to the hapten diphenylcyclopropenone (DPC). The receptors were gathered from a woman between 45 and 65 years old with alopecia areata. Some clones in this sample may be carry-over from other donors' samples.

This clonotype was detected many times. Compared with germline, one end of the junction differs, possibly owing to a read error. The chain joins TRBV7-9 to TRBJ2-4, with 7 positions matching TRBD1. The CDR3 has 12 amino acids. In germline, CDR1 is SEHNR, CDR2 FQNEAQ (reference sequence). CDR3 in amino acids: CASSLAGDRQYF. In DNA, the CDR3 is TGTGCCAGCAGCCTAGCCGGGGACAGACAGTACTTC.

V and J are TRBV12-3 or TRBV12-4 and TRBJ1-4; D gene ambiguous. Trimming stripped 1 base from V and 5 bases from J, with 17 bases between. The CDR3 is 17 residues long. The CDR3 protein is CASSLVSRGPDNEKLFF. The CDR3 DNA reads TGTGCCAGCAGTTTAGTTTCGCGCGGCCCAGACAATGAAAAACTGTTTTTT.

A few counts support this clonotype. The chain links TRBV27 to TRBJ2-3, with 10 bases that match TRBD2. Germline trimming cut 3 bases from V and 4 bases from J; bases unmatched to any gene: 13. CDR1 and CDR2 (germline): MNHEY, SMNVEV (reference sequence). The CDR3 is 18 residues long. The CDR3 is CASSFESGRAWGADTQYF. In nucleotides, the CDR3 is TGTGCCAGCAGTTTTGAAAGCGGGAGGGCCTGGGGAGCAGATACGCAGTATTTT.

This clonotype has only a few counts. The chain joins TRBV7-6 to TRBJ1-5, with D uncertain. The CDR3 runs to 13 residues. The germline V gene has CDR1 SGHVS and CDR2 FNYEAQ. V was trimmed by 1 base and J by 7 bases, leaving 8 bases between them. The CDR3 protein is CASSLEPGQPQHF. CDR3 sequence (DNA): TGTGCCAGCAGCTTAGAGCCGGGACAGCCCCAGCATTTT.

The chain uses TRBV5-1 and TRBJ2-6; D gene uncertain. CDR1 is SGHRS, CDR2 YFSETQ, per germline. This CDR3 has 16 amino acids. V lost 4 bases, J lost 1 base, and 12 bases lay in between. CDR3 coding DNA: TGCGCCAGCAGCCCCTCAGAGTCGTCTGGGGCCAACGTCCTGACTTTC. This translates into CASSPSESSGANVLTF.

The chain is built from TRBV27 and TRBJ2-7; D is unresolved. This CDR3 comprises 15 residues. Trimming took off 3 bases at V and 0 bases at J, with 12 bases between the two ends. Germline CDR1 and CDR2: MNHEY and SMNVEV (reference sequence). CDR3 sequence: CASSFILGTSYEQYF. In DNA, the CDR3 is TGTGCCAGCAGTTTTATTTTGGGTACCTCCTACGAGCAGTACTTC.

This clonotype was seen at least ten times. CDR3 loop: CASSSGLAETQYF. For the CDR3, the DNA is TGTGCCAGCAGTTCAGGACTAGCTGAGACCCAGTACTTC. The J gene is TRBJ2-5, the V gene TRBV12-3 or TRBV12-4; 8 positions agree with TRBD2. The CDR3 contains 13 residues. V lost 4 bases, J lost 5 bases, and 3 bases stayed unmatched.

The gene calls are TRBV30 and TRBJ1-1; perhaps TRBD1 as D (5 bases). The CDR3 is 14 amino acids. Trimming took 3 bases from V and 4 from J, leaving 15 bases between them. Looked up from germline, CDR1 is GTSNPN and CDR2 is SVGIG (reference sequence). This CDR3 is CAWRWGEIGTEAFF. The DNA for the CDR3 is TGTGCCTGGAGATGGGGGGAAATTGGCACTGAAGCTTTCTTT.

There are many counts of this clonotype. V and J are TRBV5-1 and TRBJ2-1; perhaps TRBD1 as D (5 bases). From germline, CDR1 is SGHRS and CDR2 YFSETQ. V lost 4 bases to trimming and J lost 9 bases, with 11 bases between them. There are 12 residues in the CDR3. CDR3 DNA sequence: TGCGCCAGCAGCCAGACAGAGTCTGAGCAGTTCTTC. Translating it yields CASSQTESEQFF.

This clonotype has ten or more counts. V gene TRBV20-1 combines with J gene TRBJ2-4, with TRBD2 matching 8 bases. Trimming at V came to 5 bases and at J to 3 bases, leaving 6 bases not matched to a gene. Germline V lookup: CDR1 DFQATT, CDR2 SNEGSKA (reference sequence). CDR3 length: 14 amino acids. The DNA for the CDR3 is TGCAGTGCTGGCGGGGGGACGGGCAAAAACATTCAGTACTTC. This codes for CSAGGGTGKNIQYF.

This clonotype was seen only a few times. The CDR3 nucleotides read TGTGCCAGCAGCTTCCCCAAGGGCCCCTTCGAGGGGGCCAACGTCCTGACTTTC. This encodes CASSFPKGPFEGANVLTF. The gene calls are TRBV7-8 and TRBJ2-6; no reliable D call. This CDR3 contains 18 residues. Trimming stripped 3 bases from V and 4 bases from J, with 19 bases between. CDR1 is SGHVS and CDR2 is FQNEAQ in the germline V gene.

The table lists this clonotype with a few counts. The chain carries TRBV20-1 and TRBJ1-2; the match to TRBD1 covers 11 bases. This CDR3 is 12 amino acids long. Looked up from germline, CDR1 is DFQATT and CDR2 is SNEGSKA (reference sequence). Losses at the gene ends were 5 bases for V and 8 bases for J; bases not matched to a gene: 4. The CDR3 nucleotides read TGCAGTGCTCCGGGACAGGGGGAGGGCTACACCTTC. Its translation is CSAPGQGEGYTF.

The table lists this clonotype with a few counts. The chain uses TRBV6-6 and TRBJ2-1; TRBD2 matches at 11 bases. The CDR3 is 15 residues long. V was clipped by 6 bases and J by 3 bases; unmatched bases: 4. In germline, CDR1 is MNHNY, CDR2 SVGAGI (reference sequence). The DNA for the CDR3 is TGTGCCAGCAGGCCGACTAGCGGGGTCTACAATGAGCAGTTCTTC. This codes for CASRPTSGVYNEQFF.

Written as DNA, the CDR3 is TGTGCCAGCAGCCAAGGACTAGCGGGAGATTACAATGAGCAGTTCTTC. Translating gives CASSQGLAGDYNEQFF. The genes are TRBV4-2 and TRBJ2-1; 12 bases line up with TRBD2. The J segment lost 4 bases and the V segment lost 1 base, leaving 2 bases of the junction unmatched. The CDR3 extends over 16 amino acids. From germline, CDR1 is LGHNA and CDR2 YNFKEQ.

This clonotype was counted at least ten times. This chain links TRBV29-1 with TRBJ2-3, with D tentatively TRBD2 (5 bases). Trimming removed 7 bases from V and 3 bases from J, with 8 bases in between. CDR1 and CDR2 from the germline V gene are SQVTM and ANQGSEA. This CDR3 is 11 amino acids long. CDR3 amino acids: CSAVATDTQYF. The DNA for the CDR3 is TGCAGCGCAGTAGCGACAGATACGCAGTATTTT.

Ten or more counts support this clonotype. This rearrangement joins TRBV20-1 to TRBJ2-3, with a possible D match to TRBD2 (6 bases). CDR3 length: 12 amino acids. Trimming left V 0 bases short and J 11 bases short, with 12 bases between. Per the germline V gene, CDR1 is DFQATT and CDR2 is SNEGSKA (reference sequence). The CDR3 DNA reads TGCAGTGCTAGAGAATGGGGAGGCTTGCAGTATTTT. It translates to CSAREWGGLQYF.

This clonotype showed up many times. The chain employs TRBV7-2 and TRBJ1-2; maybe TRBD1 (5 bases). The V end was cut by 5 bases, the J end by 6 bases, with 13 bases between. Germline CDR1 is SGHTA and CDR2 is FQGNSA. This CDR3 comprises 13 residues. The CDR3 coding sequence is TGTGCCAGCAGCCCCCAGGGCCGAAATGGCTACACCTTC. Its translation is CASSPQGRNGYTF.

This chain links TRBV28 with TRBJ1-6, with D tentatively TRBD1 (5 bases). CDR1 is MDHEN and CDR2 is SYDVKM in the germline V gene. This CDR3 is built from 14 residues. The germline V and J ends were trimmed by 3 bases and 7 bases, with 10 bases remaining between them. The CDR3 sequence: CASSFEQENSPLHF. In DNA, the CDR3 is TGTGCCAGCAGTTTTGAACAGGAGAATTCACCCCTCCACTTT.

This clonotype was counted between two and nine times. The chain combines TRBV24-1 with TRBJ2-1; TRBD2 matches at 13 bases. CDR1 KGHDR and CDR2 SFDVKD come from the germline V gene. J lost 2 bases, V lost 3 bases, and 9 bases had no gene match. The CDR3 length is 19 residues. CDR3 sequence (DNA): TGTGCCACCAGTGATCCCCGGACTAGCGGGAGTCTCGCCTACAATGAGCAGTTCTTC. This translates into CATSDPRTSGSLAYNEQFF.

The chain links TRBV4-2 to TRBJ2-5, with a weak D call TRBD2 (5 bases). V shed 1 base and J shed 5 bases, with 11 bases lying between them. Germline V gene data show CDR1 as LGHNA and CDR2 as YNFKEQ. The CDR3 covers 14 residues. This chain's CDR3 is CASSQAGEAETQYF. As DNA, the CDR3 is TGTGCCAGCAGCCAAGCCGGGGAAGCGGAGACCCAGTACTTC.

The gene calls are TRBV6-6 and TRBJ1-4, with D tentatively TRBD1 (5 bases). The CDR3 has 12 amino acids. Germline CDR1 is MNHNY and CDR2 is SVGAGI (reference sequence). Trimming shortened V by 7 bases and J by 8 bases, and 11 bases separated the two germline ends. This CDR3 is CASTGRSEKLFF. The CDR3 DNA reads as TGTGCCAGCACGGGGCGGTCAGAAAAACTGTTTTTT.

Ten or more counts support this clonotype. This sequence joins TRBV20-1 and TRBJ1-5; a weak D match, TRBD1 (5 bases). Trimming removed 3 bases from V and 4 bases from J, with 10 bases in between. CDR3 size: 13 residues. CDR1 and CDR2 (germline): DFQATT, SNEGSKA (reference sequence). The DNA of the CDR3 is TGCAGTGCTAGGGCGACAGCTAATCAGCCCCAGCATTTT. Encoded protein: CSARATANQPQHF.

The chain employs TRBV29-1 and TRBJ2-6, with TRBD2 as a possible D gene (7 bases). V lost 0 bases and J 4 bases, leaving 16 bases between the germline ends. This CDR3 contains 17 residues. CDR1 and CDR2 (germline): SQVTM, ANQGSEA. The chain's CDR3 is CSVEDFWGGSGANVLTF. The CDR3 DNA sequence: TGCAGCGTTGAAGATTTCTGGGGGGGCAGCGGGGCCAACGTCCTGACTTTC.

This clonotype was counted at least ten times. The chain carries TRBV9 and TRBJ2-2; 7 nucleotides align to TRBD2. Per the germline V gene, CDR1 is SGDLS and CDR2 is YYNGEE. V lost 0 bases and J lost 10; bases outside the gene matches: 9. This CDR3 has 15 residues. CDR3 loop: CASSVDYPGRAELFF. CDR3 nucleotides: TGTGCCAGCAGCGTAGACTATCCGGGGAGGGCGGAGCTGTTTTTT.

The chain recombines TRBV7-3 with TRBJ1-6; D uncertain. The CDR3 length is 13 residues. CDR1 and CDR2 from the germline V gene are SGHTA and FQGTGA. Trimming removed 1 base at V and 8 bases at J, with 6 bases between. The CDR3 loop reads CASSLRRDSPLHF. The DNA for the CDR3 is TGTGCCAGCAGCTTAAGGCGGGATTCACCCCTCCACTTT.